These T cell receptor beta chains were read from a single sample in a study of blood T cell repertoires in COVID-19. The protocol was immunoSEQ multiplex PCR, while the TCRdb copy is restricted to in-frame clones and leaves out a portion. The sample has tens of thousands of clones; roughly 78% are singletons. The material sequenced was peripheral blood. These receptors were collected from an elderly woman with acute or convalescent COVID-19. The CDR3 runs from the conserved cysteine through the conserved F or W. D genes are given only for firm matches. The size field is filled for only some rows; it gives once, few, many or a size class.

V: TRBV27
size: .
D: TRBD1
length: 15
J: TRBJ1-1
CDR3: CASSSLTGVNTEAFF
DNA: TGTGCCAGCAGTTCCTTGACAGGGGTGAACACTGAAGCTTTCTTT

V: TRBV4-1
size: .
D: .
length: 15
J: TRBJ2-1
CDR3: CASSQVTRGSDEQFF
DNA: TGCGCCAGCAGCCAAGTGACTAGGGGCTCGGATGAGCAGTTCTTC

V: TRBV7-2
size: .
D: .
length: 15
J: TRBJ2-4
CDR3: CASSLTGDAKNIQYF
DNA: TGTGCCAGCAGCCTGACCGGGGATGCCAAAAACATTCAGTACTTC

V: TRBV5-6
size: .
D: .
length: 14
J: TRBJ1-2
CDR3: CASSLEGVSYGYTF
DNA: TGTGCCAGCAGCTTGGAAGGGGTGAGCTATGGCTACACCTTC

V: TRBV7-9
size: few
D: .
length: 18
J: TRBJ1-3
CDR3: CASSLAPSTGHSGNTIYF
DNA: TGTGCCAGCAGCTTAGCCCCCTCGACAGGCCACTCTGGAAACACCATATATTTT

V: TRBV19
size: .
D: TRBD1
length: 14
J: TRBJ1-5
CDR3: CATSGTGGNQPQHF
DNA: TGTGCCACCTCCGGGACAGGGGGCAATCAGCCCCAGCATTTT

V: TRBV3-1/TRBV3-2
size: once
D: .
length: 14
J: TRBJ1-6
CDR3: CASSQGGRNSPLHF
DNA: TGTGCCAGCAGCCAAGGGGGCCGGAATTCACCCCTCCACTTT

V: TRBV28
size: .
D: TRBD1
length: 13
J: TRBJ1-1
CDR3: CASSFGQAAEAFF
DNA: TGTGCCAGCAGTTTTGGACAGGCGGCTGAAGCTTTCTTT

V: TRBV5-6
size: .
D: .
length: 16
J: TRBJ2-7
CDR3: CASSSLRGLRDYEQYF
DNA: TGTGCCAGCAGCTCCCTTAGGGGGTTGAGAGATTACGAGCAGTACTTC

V: TRBV7-9
size: .
D: .
length: 13
J: TRBJ2-2
CDR3: CASSLSTIGELFF
DNA: TGTGCCAGCAGCTTATCAACTATCGGGGAGCTGTTTTTT

V: TRBV5-1
size: .
D: .
length: 14
J: TRBJ2-3
CDR3: CASSRNRWPDTQYF
DNA: TGCGCCAGCAGCCGAAACAGATGGCCAGATACGCAGTATTTT

V: TRBV27
size: .
D: TRBD1
length: 17
J: TRBJ1-6
CDR3: CASSRLRDRGGQSPLHF
DNA: TGTGCCAGCAGTCGACTCCGGGACAGGGGTGGTCAATCACCCCTCCACTTT

V: TRBV28
size: .
D: .
length: 12
J: TRBJ1-6
CDR3: CASGSGYSPLHF
DNA: TGTGCCAGCGGTTCAGGGTATTCACCCCTCCACTTT

V: TRBV11-3
size: .
D: TRBD1
length: 14
J: TRBJ2-7
CDR3: CASSRGQGAYEQYF
DNA: TGTGCCAGCAGCCGGGGACAGGGGGCCTACGAGCAGTACTTC

V: TRBV12-5
size: .
D: .
length: 14
J: TRBJ1-1
CDR3: CASGLVELNTEAFF
DNA: TGTGCTAGTGGTTTGGTAGAGTTGAACACTGAAGCTTTCTTT

V: TRBV29-1
size: .
D: TRBD1
length: 13
J: TRBJ1-3
CDR3: CSVRQGGGNTIYF
DNA: TGCAGCGTCAGACAGGGAGGTGGAAACACCATATATTTT

V: TRBV5-1
size: .
D: TRBD1
length: 14
J: TRBJ2-5
CDR3: CASSLQGAEETQYF
DNA: TGCGCCAGCAGCTTACAGGGGGCGGAGGAGACCCAGTACTTC

V: TRBV28
size: .
D: .
length: 14
J: TRBJ1-2
CDR3: CASSLAPSGYGYTF
DNA: TGTGCCAGCAGTTTAGCCCCCTCCGGGTATGGCTACACCTTC

V: TRBV7-6
size: .
D: TRBD2
length: 18
J: TRBJ2-2
CDR3: CASSLKPGLAGVSGELFF
DNA: TGTGCCAGCAGCTTAAAGCCAGGACTAGCGGGAGTCAGTGGGGAGCTGTTTTTT

V: TRBV28
size: .
D: TRBD1
length: 16
J: TRBJ1-1
CDR3: CASPPPGQGANTEAFF
DNA: TGTGCCAGCCCCCCTCCGGGACAGGGAGCGAACACTGAAGCTTTCTTT

V: TRBV5-8
size: .
D: TRBD2
length: 14
J: TRBJ2-3
CDR3: CASSAGLLTDTQYF
DNA: TGTGCCAGCAGCGCGGGACTACTCACAGATACGCAGTATTTT

V: TRBV3-1/TRBV3-2
size: .
D: TRBD1
length: 15
J: TRBJ1-6
CDR3: CASSHSGTDNSPLHF
DNA: TGTGCCAGCAGCCATTCCGGGACAGATAATTCACCCCTCCACTTT

V: TRBV11-3
size: .
D: .
length: 14
J: TRBJ1-6
CDR3: CASSFDSNNSPLHF
DNA: TGTGCCAGCAGCTTCGACAGTAATAATTCACCCCTCCACTTT

V: TRBV5-1
size: .
D: TRBD2
length: 16
J: TRBJ2-3
CDR3: CASTPIAGVGTDTQYF
DNA: TGCGCCAGCACCCCAATAGCGGGAGTGGGTACAGATACGCAGTATTTT

V: TRBV5-6
size: few
D: TRBD1
length: 16
J: TRBJ1-2
CDR3: CASSLGTGSRNYGYTF
DNA: TGTGCCAGCAGCTTGGGGACAGGCTCTAGGAACTATGGCTACACCTTC

V: TRBV19
size: .
D: TRBD1
length: 13
J: TRBJ2-5
CDR3: CASTQGTGGTQYF
DNA: TGTGCCAGTACCCAAGGGACAGGTGGGACCCAGTACTTC

V: TRBV5-1
size: .
D: TRBD1
length: 17
J: TRBJ1-1
CDR3: CASAPGAPVTGGTEAFF
DNA: TGCGCCAGCGCCCCGGGCGCCCCCGTGACAGGGGGCACTGAAGCTTTCTTT

V: TRBV19
size: .
D: .
length: 16
J: TRBJ2-4
CDR3: CASSPNGALAKNIQYF
DNA: TGTGCCAGTAGCCCCAATGGTGCACTAGCCAAAAACATTCAGTACTTC

V: TRBV9
size: few
D: .
length: 14
J: TRBJ2-7
CDR3: CASSVGTVSYEQYF
DNA: TGTGCCAGCAGCGTAGGGACAGTTTCCTACGAGCAGTACTTC

V: TRBV19
size: .
D: .
length: 13
J: TRBJ1-1
CDR3: CASSAWTNTEAFF
DNA: TGTGCCAGTAGTGCATGGACAAACACTGAAGCTTTCTTT

V: TRBV19
size: .
D: TRBD1
length: 16
J: TRBJ2-7
CDR3: CASSRTGTGVPYEQYF
DNA: TGTGCCAGTAGTAGAACGGGGACAGGGGTCCCCTACGAGCAGTACTTC

V: TRBV7-9
size: .
D: .
length: 13
J: TRBJ1-6
CDR3: CASSSGVNSPLHF
DNA: TGTGCCAGCAGCTCGGGGGTTAATTCACCCCTCCACTTT

V: TRBV28
size: few
D: .
length: 12
J: TRBJ2-7
CDR3: CATSRNSYEQYF
DNA: TGTGCCACCTCGCGGAACTCCTACGAGCAGTACTTC

V: TRBV5-1
size: .
D: .
length: 15
J: TRBJ2-2
CDR3: CASSPMTANTGELFF
DNA: TGCGCCAGCAGCCCGATGACAGCGAACACCGGGGAGCTGTTTTTT

V: TRBV10-3
size: .
D: .
length: 12
J: TRBJ2-7
CDR3: CAIDAGNGEQYF
DNA: TGTGCCATCGATGCGGGGAACGGCGAGCAGTACTTC

V: TRBV6-2/TRBV6-3
size: .
D: TRBD2
length: 19
J: TRBJ2-7
CDR3: CASSYSPPGSGGRTYEQYF
DNA: TGTGCCAGCAGTTACTCACCCCCTGGGAGCGGGGGGAGGACCTACGAGCAGTACTTC

V: TRBV18
size: .
D: TRBD2
length: 17
J: TRBJ2-2
CDR3: CASSQGLAGVWTGELFF
DNA: TGTGCCAGCTCCCAGGGACTAGCGGGAGTTTGGACCGGGGAGCTGTTTTTT

V: TRBV7-2
size: once
D: TRBD2
length: 15
J: TRBJ2-7
CDR3: CASSLAAGGPYEQYF
DNA: TGTGCCAGCAGCTTAGCGGCGGGAGGGCCCTACGAGCAGTACTTC

V: TRBV5-1
size: .
D: .
length: 15
J: TRBJ1-2
CDR3: CASSLDTGTNYGYTF
DNA: TGCGCCAGCAGCTTGGACACCGGGACTAACTATGGCTACACCTTC

V: TRBV6-6
size: .
D: TRBD1
length: 14
J: TRBJ2-7
CDR3: CASRAGQGNYEQYF
DNA: TGTGCCAGCAGGGCGGGACAGGGGAACTACGAGCAGTACTTC